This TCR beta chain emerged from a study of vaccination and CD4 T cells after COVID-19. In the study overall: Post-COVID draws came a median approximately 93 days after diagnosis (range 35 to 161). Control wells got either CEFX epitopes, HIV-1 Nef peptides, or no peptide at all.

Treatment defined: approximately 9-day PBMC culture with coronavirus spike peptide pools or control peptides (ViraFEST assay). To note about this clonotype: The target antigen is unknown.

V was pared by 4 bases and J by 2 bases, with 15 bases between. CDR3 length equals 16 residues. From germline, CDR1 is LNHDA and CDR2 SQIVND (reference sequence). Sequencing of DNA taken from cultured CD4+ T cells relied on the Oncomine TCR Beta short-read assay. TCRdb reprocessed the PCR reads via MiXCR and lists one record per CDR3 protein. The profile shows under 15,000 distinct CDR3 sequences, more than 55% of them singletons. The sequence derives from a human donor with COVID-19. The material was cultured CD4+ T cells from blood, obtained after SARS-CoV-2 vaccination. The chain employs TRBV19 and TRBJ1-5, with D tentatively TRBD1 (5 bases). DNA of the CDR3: TGTGCCAGTAGTAAAGGGGCCTCAGTAGGCAATCAGCCCCAGCATTTT. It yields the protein CASSKGASVGNQPQHF.